This T cell receptor (beta chain) came from a study of neurological immune-mediated disorders. The CDR3 is 14 residues long. Per the germline V gene, CDR1 is SGHRS and CDR2 is YFSETQ. V lost 6 bases to trimming and J lost 4 bases, with 16 bases between them. This clonotype was counted at least ten times. Its target is not known. The authors made cDNA by 5'RACE with 10-nucleotide random UMIs. TCRdb ran MiXCR on the 5' RACE reads and lists one entry per CDR3 protein. The table records 45,000 or so distinct CDR3 sequences, roughly 13% of them present only once. Findings of the study overall: HTLV-1-associated myelopathy led in TCR clonal expansion, while multiple sclerosis ranked lowest, below healthy controls.

The healthy controls volunteered at a blood bank in Maryland, USA. This chain links TRBV5-1 with TRBJ1-1; no clear D. The sequencing input was PBMCs. This sequence originates from a female donor in good health. The CDR3 reads CASTLNVGSTEAFF. CDR3 in DNA: TGCGCCAGCACCCTGAACGTAGGTTCCACTGAAGCTTTCTTT. Looking up the rest from reference TRBV5-1 and TRBJ1-1 gives the full variable domain: KAGVTQTPRYLIKTRGQQVTLSCSPISGHRSVSWYQQTPGQGLQFLFEYFSETQRNKGNFPGRFSGRQFSNSRSEMNVSTLELGDSALYLCASTLNVGSTEAFFGQGTRLTVV.